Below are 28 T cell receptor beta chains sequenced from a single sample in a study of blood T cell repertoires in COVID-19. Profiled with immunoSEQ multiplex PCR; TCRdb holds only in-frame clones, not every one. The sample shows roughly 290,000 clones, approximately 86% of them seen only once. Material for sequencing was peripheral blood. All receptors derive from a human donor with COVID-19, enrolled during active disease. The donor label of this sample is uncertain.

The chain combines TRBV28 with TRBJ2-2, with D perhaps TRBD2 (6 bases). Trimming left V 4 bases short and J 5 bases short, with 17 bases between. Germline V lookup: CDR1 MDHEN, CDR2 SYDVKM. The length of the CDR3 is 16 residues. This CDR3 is CASSSIAAGLTGELFF. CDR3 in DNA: TGTGCCAGCAGTTCGATAGCGGCGGGGTTAACCGGGGAGCTGTTTTTT.

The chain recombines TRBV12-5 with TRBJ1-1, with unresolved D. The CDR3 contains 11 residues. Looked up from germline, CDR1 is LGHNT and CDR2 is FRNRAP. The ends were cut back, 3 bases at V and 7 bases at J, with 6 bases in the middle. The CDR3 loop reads CASGFLLEAFF. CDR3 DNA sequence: TGTGCTAGTGGTTTCCTACTTGAAGCTTTCTTT. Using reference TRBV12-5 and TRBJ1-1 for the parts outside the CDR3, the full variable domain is DARVTQTPRHKVTEMGQEVTMRCQPILGHNTVFWYRQTMMQGLELLAYFRNRAPLDDSGMPKDRFSAEMPDATLATLKIQPSEPRDSAVYFCASGFLLEAFFGQGTRLTVV.

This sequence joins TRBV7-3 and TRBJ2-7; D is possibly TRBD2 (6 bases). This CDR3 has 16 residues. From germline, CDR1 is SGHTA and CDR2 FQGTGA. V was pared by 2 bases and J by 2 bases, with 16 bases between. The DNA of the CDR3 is TGTGCCAGCAGCTTAGGCCACAGCGGGCTAGCCTACGAGCAGTACTTC. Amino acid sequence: CASSLGHSGLAYEQYF.

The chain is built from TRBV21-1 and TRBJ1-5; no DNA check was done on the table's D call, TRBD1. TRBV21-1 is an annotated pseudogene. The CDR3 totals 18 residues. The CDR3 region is CASSKSTRETGSNQPQHF. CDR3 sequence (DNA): TGTGCCAGCAGCAAAAGCACCAGGGAAACCGGGAGCAATCAGCCCCAGCATTTT.

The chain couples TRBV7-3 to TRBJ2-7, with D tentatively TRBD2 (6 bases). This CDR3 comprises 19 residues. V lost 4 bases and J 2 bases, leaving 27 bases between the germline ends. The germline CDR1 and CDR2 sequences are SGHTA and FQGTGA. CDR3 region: CASSSPRGRGSAGPYEQYF. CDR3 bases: TGTGCCAGCAGCTCCCCCAGAGGGCGGGGCAGTGCCGGACCCTACGAGCAGTACTTC.

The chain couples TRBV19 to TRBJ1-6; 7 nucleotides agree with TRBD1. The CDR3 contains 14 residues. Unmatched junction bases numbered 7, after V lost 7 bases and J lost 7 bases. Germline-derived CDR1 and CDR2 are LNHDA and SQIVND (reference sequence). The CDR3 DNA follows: TGTGCCAGTACTTCGACAGGGCCGAATTCACCCCTCCACTTT. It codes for CASTSTGPNSPLHF.

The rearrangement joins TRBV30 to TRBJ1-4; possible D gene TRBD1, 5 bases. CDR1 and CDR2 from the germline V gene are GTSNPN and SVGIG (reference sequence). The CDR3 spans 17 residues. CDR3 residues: CALEGRAPTTDNEKLFF. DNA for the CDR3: TGTGCGTTGGAAGGCAGGGCCCCTACAACCGATAATGAAAAACTGTTTTTT.

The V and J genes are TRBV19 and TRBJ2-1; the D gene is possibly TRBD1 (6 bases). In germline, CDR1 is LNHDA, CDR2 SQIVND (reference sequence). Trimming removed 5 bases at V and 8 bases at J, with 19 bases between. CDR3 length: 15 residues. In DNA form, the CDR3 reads TGTGCCAGTAGTTCCCGGGACACTACCGTGGATGAGCAGTTCTTC. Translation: CASSSRDTTVDEQFF. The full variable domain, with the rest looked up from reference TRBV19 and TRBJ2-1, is DGGITQSPKYLFRKEGQNVTLSCEQNLNHDAMYWYRQDPGQGLRLIYYSQIVNDFQKGDIAEGYSVSREKKESFPLTVTSAQKNPTAFYLCASSSRDTTVDEQFFGPGTRLTVL.

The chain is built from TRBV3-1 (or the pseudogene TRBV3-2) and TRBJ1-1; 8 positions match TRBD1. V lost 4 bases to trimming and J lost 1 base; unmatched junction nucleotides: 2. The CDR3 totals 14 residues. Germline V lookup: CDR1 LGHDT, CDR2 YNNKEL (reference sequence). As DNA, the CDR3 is TGTGCCAGCAGCCGAACAGGGGGGAACACTGAAGCTTTCTTT. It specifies CASSRTGGNTEAFF.

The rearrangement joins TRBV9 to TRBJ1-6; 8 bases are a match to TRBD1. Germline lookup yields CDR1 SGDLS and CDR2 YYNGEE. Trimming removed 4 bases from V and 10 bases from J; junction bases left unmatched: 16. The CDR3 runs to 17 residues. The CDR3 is CASSTHPGGQGGSPLHF. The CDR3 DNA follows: TGTGCCAGCAGCACCCACCCGGGTGGACAGGGCGGATCACCCCTCCACTTT.

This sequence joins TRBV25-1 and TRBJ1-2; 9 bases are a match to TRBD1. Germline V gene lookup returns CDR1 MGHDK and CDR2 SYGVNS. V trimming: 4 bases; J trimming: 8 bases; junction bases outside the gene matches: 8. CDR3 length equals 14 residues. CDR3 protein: CASSAYGDREGYTF. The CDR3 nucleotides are TGTGCCAGCAGTGCGTATGGGGACAGGGAGGGCTACACCTTC.

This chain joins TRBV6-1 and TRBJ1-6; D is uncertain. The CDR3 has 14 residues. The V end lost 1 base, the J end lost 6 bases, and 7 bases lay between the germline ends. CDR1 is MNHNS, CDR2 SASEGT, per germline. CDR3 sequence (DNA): TGTGCCAGCAGTGAAGTGGGCAGTAATTCACCCCTCCACTTT. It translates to CASSEVGSNSPLHF.

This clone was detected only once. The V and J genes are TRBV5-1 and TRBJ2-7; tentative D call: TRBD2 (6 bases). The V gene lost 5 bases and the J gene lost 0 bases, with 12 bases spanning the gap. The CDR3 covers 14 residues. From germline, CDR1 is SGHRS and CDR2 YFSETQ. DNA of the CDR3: TGCGCCAGCAGTTCTAGCGTTAACTCCTACGAGCAGTACTTC. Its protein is CASSSSVNSYEQYF.

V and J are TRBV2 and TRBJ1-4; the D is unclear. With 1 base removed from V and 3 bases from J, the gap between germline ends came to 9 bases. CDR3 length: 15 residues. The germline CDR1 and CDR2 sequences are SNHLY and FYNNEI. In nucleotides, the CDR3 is TGTGCCAGCAGTGAAGTTGGGCAAGCTAATGAAAAACTGTTTTTT. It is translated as CASSEVGQANEKLFF.

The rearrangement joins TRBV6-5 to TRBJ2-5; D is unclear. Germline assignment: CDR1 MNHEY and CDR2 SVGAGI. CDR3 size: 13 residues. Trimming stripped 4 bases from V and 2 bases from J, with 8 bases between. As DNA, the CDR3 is TGTGCCAGCAGTTGGGCCTTGCAAGAGACCCAGTACTTC. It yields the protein CASSWALQETQYF.

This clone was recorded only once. The CDR3 here is CSVAGRVSEAFF. As DNA, the CDR3 is TGCAGCGTTGCTGGCAGGGTTTCTGAAGCTTTCTTT. The chain recombines TRBV29-1 with TRBJ1-1; D is perhaps TRBD1 (5 bases). Germline CDR1 is SQVTM and CDR2 is ANQGSEA. This CDR3 has 12 residues. Trimming shortened V by 4 bases and J by 6 bases, and 12 bases separated the two germline ends.

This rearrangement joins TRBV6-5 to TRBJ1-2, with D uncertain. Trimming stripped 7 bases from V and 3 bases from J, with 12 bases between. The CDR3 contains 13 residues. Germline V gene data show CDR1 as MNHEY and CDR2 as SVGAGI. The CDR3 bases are TGTGCCAGCACGGAACGAGGGTACTATGGCTACACCTTC. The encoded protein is CASTERGYYGYTF.

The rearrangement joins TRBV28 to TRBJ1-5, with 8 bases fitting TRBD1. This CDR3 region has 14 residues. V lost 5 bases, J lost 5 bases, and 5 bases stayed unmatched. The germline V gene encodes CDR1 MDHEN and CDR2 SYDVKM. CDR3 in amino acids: CASSRRGLYQPQHF. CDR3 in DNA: TGTGCCAGCAGTCGCAGGGGGCTATATCAGCCCCAGCATTTT.

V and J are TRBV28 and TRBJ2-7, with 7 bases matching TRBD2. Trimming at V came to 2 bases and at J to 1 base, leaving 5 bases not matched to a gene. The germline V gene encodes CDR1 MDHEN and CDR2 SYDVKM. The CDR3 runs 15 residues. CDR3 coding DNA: TGTGCCAGCAGTTTAAGAAGGACTAGTTCCTACGAGCAGTACTTC. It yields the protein CASSLRRTSSYEQYF.

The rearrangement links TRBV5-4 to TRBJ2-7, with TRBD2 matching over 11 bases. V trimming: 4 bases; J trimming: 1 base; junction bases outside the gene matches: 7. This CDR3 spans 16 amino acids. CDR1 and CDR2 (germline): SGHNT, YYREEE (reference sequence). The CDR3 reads CASSQTSGATSYEQYF. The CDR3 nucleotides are TGTGCCAGCAGCCAGACTAGCGGGGCTACTTCCTACGAGCAGTACTTC.

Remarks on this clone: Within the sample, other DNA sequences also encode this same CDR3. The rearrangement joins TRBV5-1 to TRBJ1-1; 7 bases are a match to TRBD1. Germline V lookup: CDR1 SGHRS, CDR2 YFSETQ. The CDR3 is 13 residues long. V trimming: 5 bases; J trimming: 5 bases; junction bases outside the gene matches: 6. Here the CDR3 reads CASSLDRATEAFF. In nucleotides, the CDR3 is TGCGCCAGCAGTCTCGACAGGGCGACTGAAGCTTTCTTT.

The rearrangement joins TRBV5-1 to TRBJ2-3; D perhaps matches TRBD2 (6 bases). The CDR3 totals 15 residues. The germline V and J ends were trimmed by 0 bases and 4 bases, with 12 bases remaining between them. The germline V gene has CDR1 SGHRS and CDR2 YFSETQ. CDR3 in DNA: TGCGCCAGCAGCTTGGACGGGAGTACCGCAGATACGCAGTATTTT. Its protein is CASSLDGSTADTQYF.

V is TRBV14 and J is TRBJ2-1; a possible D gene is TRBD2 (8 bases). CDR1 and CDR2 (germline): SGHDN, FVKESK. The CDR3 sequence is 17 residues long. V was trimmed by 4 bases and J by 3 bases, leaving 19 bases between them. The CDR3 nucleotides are TGTGCCAGCAGCCGCGAGGGGGCGGGAGGCATCTACAATGAGCAGTTCTTC. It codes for CASSREGAGGIYNEQFF.

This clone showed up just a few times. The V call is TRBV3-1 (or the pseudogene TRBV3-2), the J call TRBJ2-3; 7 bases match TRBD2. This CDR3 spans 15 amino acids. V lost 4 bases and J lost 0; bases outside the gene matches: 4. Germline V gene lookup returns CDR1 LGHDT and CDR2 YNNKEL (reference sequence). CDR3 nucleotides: TGTGCCAGCAGCCGGCGGGAGATGAGCACAGATACGCAGTATTTT. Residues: CASSRREMSTDTQYF.

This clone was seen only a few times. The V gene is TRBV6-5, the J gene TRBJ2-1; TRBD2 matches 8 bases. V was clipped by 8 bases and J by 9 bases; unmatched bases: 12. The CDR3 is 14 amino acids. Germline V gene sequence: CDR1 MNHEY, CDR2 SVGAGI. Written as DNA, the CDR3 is TGTGCCAGCGGCCTAGCGGGTTCTGGGCGTGAGCAGTTCTTC. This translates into CASGLAGSGREQFF.

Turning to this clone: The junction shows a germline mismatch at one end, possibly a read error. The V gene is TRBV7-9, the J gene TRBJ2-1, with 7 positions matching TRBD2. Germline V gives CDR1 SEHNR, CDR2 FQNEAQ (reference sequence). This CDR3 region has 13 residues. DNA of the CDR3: TGTGCCAGCAGCATGGGAGGGTACAATAAGCAGTTCTTC. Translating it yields CASSMGGYNKQFF. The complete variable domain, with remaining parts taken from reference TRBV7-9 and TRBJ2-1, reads DTGVSQNPRHKITKRGQNVTFRCDPISEHNRLYWYRQTLGQGPEFLTYFQNEAQLEKSRLLSDRFSAERPKGSFSTLEIQRTEQGDSAMYLCASSMGGYNKQFFGPGTRLTVL.

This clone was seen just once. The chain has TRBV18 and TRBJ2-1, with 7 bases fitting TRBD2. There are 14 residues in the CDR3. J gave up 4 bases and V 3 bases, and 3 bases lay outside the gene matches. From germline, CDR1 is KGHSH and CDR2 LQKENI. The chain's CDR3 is CASSPREAYNEQFF. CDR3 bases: TGTGCCAGCTCACCCCGGGAGGCTTACAATGAGCAGTTCTTC. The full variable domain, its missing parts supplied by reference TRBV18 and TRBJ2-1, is NAGVMQNPRHLVRRRGQEARLRCSPMKGHSHVYWYRQLPEEGLKFMVYLQKENIIDESGMPKERFSAEFPKEGPSILRIQQVVRGDSAAYFCASSPREAYNEQFFGPGTRLTVL.

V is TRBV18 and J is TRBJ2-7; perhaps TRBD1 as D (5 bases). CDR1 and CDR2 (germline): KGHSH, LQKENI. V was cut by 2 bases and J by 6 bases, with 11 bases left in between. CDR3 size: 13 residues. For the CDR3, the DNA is TGTGCCAGCTCACCAGGGCAGGGCGCCGAGCAGTACTTC. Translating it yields CASSPGQGAEQYF.